This T cell receptor beta chain was captured in a study of early T cells in non-severe SARS-CoV-2 infection. Study at large: Chains were unpaired, as sequencing was done on bulk RNA from unsorted whole blood. Overall study results and limits: Comparison of clonotypes with VDJdb favored anti-spike CD8 responses while missing private and CD4 specificities.

Separate cDNA molecules each had unique molecular identifiers attached to them. MiXCR, run by TCRdb on the 5' RACE reads, gives a single entry per CDR3 protein. Here the sample spans 30,000 to 45,000 distinct CDR3 sequences, roughly 4% being singletons. V was shortened by 1 base and J by 9 bases, with 13 bases between the two germline ends. The CDR3 sequence is 15 residues long. CDR1 and CDR2 (germline): SGHAT, FQNNGV. This clonotype is categorized as medium-sized. The antigen is not known. This chain uses TRBV11-2 with TRBJ1-6; D ambiguous. What was sequenced was whole blood. The TCR comes from an adult who was a healthcare worker with PCR-confirmed SARS-CoV-2 infection or an uninfected control (not recorded which). The CDR3 DNA follows: TGTGCCAGCAGCTTAGTGGGAAACCCCCCTTCACCCCTCCACTTT. Translated: CASSLVGNPPSPLHF.